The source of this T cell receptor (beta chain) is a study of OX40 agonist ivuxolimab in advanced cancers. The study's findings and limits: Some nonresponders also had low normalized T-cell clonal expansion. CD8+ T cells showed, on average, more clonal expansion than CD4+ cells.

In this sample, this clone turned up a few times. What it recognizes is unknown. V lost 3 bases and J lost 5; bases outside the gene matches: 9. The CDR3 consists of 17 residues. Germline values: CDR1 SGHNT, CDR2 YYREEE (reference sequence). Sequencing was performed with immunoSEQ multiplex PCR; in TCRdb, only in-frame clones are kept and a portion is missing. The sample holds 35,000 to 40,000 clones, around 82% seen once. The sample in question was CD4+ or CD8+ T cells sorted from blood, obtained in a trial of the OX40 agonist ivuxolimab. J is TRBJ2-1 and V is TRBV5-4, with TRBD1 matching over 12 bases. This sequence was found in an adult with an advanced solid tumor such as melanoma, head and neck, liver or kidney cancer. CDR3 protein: CASSSGQGAQGDNEQFF. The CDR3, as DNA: TGTGCCAGCAGCTCGGGACAGGGGGCGCAGGGTGACAATGAGCAGTTCTTC.